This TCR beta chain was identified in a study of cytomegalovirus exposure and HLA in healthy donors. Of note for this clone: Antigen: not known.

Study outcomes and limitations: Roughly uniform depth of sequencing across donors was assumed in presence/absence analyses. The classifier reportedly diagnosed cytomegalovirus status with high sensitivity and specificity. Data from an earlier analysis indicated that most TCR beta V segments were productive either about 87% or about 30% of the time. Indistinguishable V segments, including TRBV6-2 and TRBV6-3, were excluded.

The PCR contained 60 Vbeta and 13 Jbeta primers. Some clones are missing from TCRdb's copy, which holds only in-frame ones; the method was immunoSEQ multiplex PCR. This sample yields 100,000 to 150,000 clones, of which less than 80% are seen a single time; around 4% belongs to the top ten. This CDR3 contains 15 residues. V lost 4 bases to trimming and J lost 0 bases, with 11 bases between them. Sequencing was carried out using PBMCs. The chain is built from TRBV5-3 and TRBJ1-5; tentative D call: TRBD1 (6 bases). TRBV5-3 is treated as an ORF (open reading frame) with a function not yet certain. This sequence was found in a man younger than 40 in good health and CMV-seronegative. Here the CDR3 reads CARSAYRDSNQPQHF. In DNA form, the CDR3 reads TGTGCCAGAAGCGCCTACAGGGATAGCAATCAGCCCCAGCATTTT.